Below are 2 T cell receptor beta chains sequenced from a single sample in a study of CD8+CD57+ T cells in acquired aplastic anemia. An expansion of CD8+CD57+ cells by flow cytometry had been shown in patients chosen for sequencing. TCR beta VDJ combinations and CDR3 sequences were profiled from genomic DNA. TCRdb re-called the reads with MiXCR, one entry per CDR3 protein. The sample consists of under 200,000 distinct CDR3 sequences, 45% to 55% of them appearing once. Sequencing was carried out using sorted CD4+, CD8+, or CD8+CD57+ T cells (not recorded which) from PBMCs. The receptors stem from a human donor with aplastic anemia.

To note about this clonotype: Its ends do not fully match the called genes, so a read error is possible. This chain uses TRBV29-1 with TRBJ2-5; 9 bases align to TRBD2. There are 15 residues in the CDR3. Germline assignment: CDR1 SQVTM and CDR2 ANQGSEA. The CDR3 region has the DNA TGCAGCGTGGAAGGTGGGACTAGCAGACAAGAGACCCAGTACTTC. It specifies CSVEGGTSRQETQYF. The full variable domain, in which reference TRBV29-1 and TRBJ2-5 provide the parts outside the CDR3, is SAVISQKPSRDICQRGTSLTIQCQVDSQVTMMFWYRQQPGQSLTLIATANQGSEATYESGFVIDKFPISRPNLTFSTLTVSNMSPEDSSIYLCSVEGGTSRQETQYFGPGTRLLVL.

Concerning this clonotype itself: A clone one base away is much larger, so this may be a read error. This chain joins TRBV3-1 and TRBJ2-3, with D hard to call. Germline V gene data show CDR1 as LGHDT and CDR2 as YNNKEL (reference sequence). V was clipped by 10 bases and J by 2 bases, with 10 bases between them. This CDR3 has 12 residues. The CDR3 DNA is TGTGCCACCGGGCCTAACACAGATACGCAGTATTTT. Amino acid sequence: CATGPNTDTQYF.